The sequence of this TCR beta chain was determined in a study of blood T cell repertoires in COVID-19. Looking at the study overall: PBMCs, B-cell-depleted T cells, or T cells were the source of the cDNA or gDNA that made up the material.

Repertoires were generated with immunoSEQ multiplex PCR, while TCRdb's copy carries only in-frame clones and drops some. Among hundreds of thousands of clones listed, more than 75% were seen once. Residents of 20 to 25 US areas, aged about 18 to 100 years, made up the participants. Participants' own reports of clinical history determined their cohort assignment. This receptor was taken from a woman aged 55 to 70 in a cohort exposed to, infected with or recovered from COVID-19 (not recorded which). Sequenced: PBMCs or T cells enriched from blood (not recorded which).

The CDR3 DNA follows: TGTGCCAGCAGCCCCGACAGGGGGAGCTATGGCTACACCTTC. As protein: CASSPDRGSYGYTF. The chain links TRBV2 to TRBJ1-2, with 9 positions matching TRBD1. The length of the CDR3 is 14 residues. Trimming at V came to 6 bases and at J to 4 bases, leaving 6 bases not matched to a gene. Germline-derived CDR1 and CDR2 are SNHLY and FYNNEI.